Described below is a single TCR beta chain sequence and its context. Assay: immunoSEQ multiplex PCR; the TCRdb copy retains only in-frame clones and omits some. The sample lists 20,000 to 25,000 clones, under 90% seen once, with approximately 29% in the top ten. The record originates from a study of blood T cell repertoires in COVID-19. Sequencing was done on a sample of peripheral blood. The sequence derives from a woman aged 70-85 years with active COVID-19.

CDR3 region: CASSLNTGRETQYF. The CDR3 DNA is TGTGCCAGCAGCCTAAACACAGGGCGAGAGACCCAGTACTTC. The chain links TRBV11-2 to TRBJ2-5; possibly TRBD1 for D (6 bases). The CDR3 is made up of 14 amino acids. Germline values: CDR1 SGHAT, CDR2 FQNNGV. The V end lost 5 bases, the J end lost 4 bases, and 14 bases lay between the germline ends. The whole variable domain, filled in from reference TRBV11-2 and TRBJ2-5, reads EAGVAQSPRYKIIEKRQSVAFWCNPISGHATLYWYQQILGQGPKLLIQFQNNGVVDDSQLPKDRFSAERLKGVDSTLKIQPAKLEDSAVYLCASSLNTGRETQYFGPGTRLLVL.